The source of this T cell receptor (beta chain) is a study of T cells in Graves' hyperthyroidism and ophthalmopathy. The authors deemed Graves' hyperthyroidism stable absent ophthalmopathy progression within 18 months. The patients, who ranged from 18 to 65 in age, presented with newly diagnosed hyperthyroidism lasting under 2 months. There were TCR beta CDR3 regions amplified from RNA transcripts. First-round RT-PCR targeting the TCR CDR3 was performed with the HTBI primer set. TCRdb redid the calling of the multiplex PCR reads with MiXCR, one entry per CDR3 protein. The sample records a few hundred thousand distinct CDR3 sequences, more than 12% being singletons. Germline CDR1 SGHRS, CDR2 YFSETQ. After removal of 4 bases from V and 1 base from J, the junction contained 5 bases not matched to a gene. The CDR3 is 15 residues long.

The specimen was blood. The V and J genes are TRBV5-1 and TRBJ2-3; 8 nucleotides align to TRBD1. This receptor was taken from a woman aged 25 to 45 with Graves' hyperthyroidism. The CDR3 DNA reads TGCGCCAGCAGCCAGGGGACAGGCGGCACAGATACGCAGTATTTT. It yields the protein CASSQGTGGTDTQYF.